The clone carrying this T cell receptor beta chain has only one observation. This record comes from a study of shared clonotypes between healthy human individuals. V was trimmed by 0 bases and J by 5 bases, leaving 13 bases between them. Per the germline V gene, CDR1 is MGHRA and CDR2 is YSYEKL. The CDR3 length is 16 residues. Data came from immunoSEQ multiplex PCR; TCRdb stores just in-frame clones and leaves some out. The sample includes roughly 2,300,000 clones, about nine tenths of them seen just once. The chain uses TRBV4-1 and TRBJ2-2; a possible D gene is TRBD2 (6 bases). This TCR was sampled from a man aged 18 to 29 in good health. Some clones in this sample may be carry-over from other donors' samples. Input material: naive CD4+ T cells from PBMCs. Subset denoted: CD45RA+ positively selected. CDR3 loop: CASSQDYGSGTGELFF. Written as DNA, the CDR3 is TGCGCCAGCAGCCAAGATTACGGGAGTGGGACCGGGGAGCTGTTTTTT.